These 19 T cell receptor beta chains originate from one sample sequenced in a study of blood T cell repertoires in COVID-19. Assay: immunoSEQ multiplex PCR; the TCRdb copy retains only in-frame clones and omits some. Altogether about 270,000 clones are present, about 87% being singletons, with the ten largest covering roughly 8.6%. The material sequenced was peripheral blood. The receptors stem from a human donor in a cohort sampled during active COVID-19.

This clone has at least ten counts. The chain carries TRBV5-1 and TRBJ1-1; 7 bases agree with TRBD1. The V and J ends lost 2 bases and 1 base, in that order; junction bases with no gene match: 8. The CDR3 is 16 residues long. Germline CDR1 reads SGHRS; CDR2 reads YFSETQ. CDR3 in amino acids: CASSFEGARRNTEAFF. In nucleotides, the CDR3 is TGCGCCAGCAGCTTTGAGGGGGCGCGGCGGAACACTGAAGCTTTCTTT. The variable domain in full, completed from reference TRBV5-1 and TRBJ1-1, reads KAGVTQTPRYLIKTRGQQVTLSCSPISGHRSVSWYQQTPGQGLQFLFEYFSETQRNKGNFPGRFSGRQFSNSRSEMNVSTLELGDSALYLCASSFEGARRNTEAFFGQGTRLTVV.

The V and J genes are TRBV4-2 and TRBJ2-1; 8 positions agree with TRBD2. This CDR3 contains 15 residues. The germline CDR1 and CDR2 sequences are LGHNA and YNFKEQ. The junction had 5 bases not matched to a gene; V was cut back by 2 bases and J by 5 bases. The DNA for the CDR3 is TGTGCCAGCAGCCAAAGCCAGCGGGAGAACAATGAGCAGTTCTTC. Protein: CASSQSQRENNEQFF.

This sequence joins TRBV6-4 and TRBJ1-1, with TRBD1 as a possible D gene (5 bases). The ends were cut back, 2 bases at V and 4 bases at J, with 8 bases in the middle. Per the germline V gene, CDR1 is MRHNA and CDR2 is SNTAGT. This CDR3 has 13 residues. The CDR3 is CASSDGQFTEAFF. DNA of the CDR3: TGTGCCAGCAGTGACGGACAATTCACTGAAGCTTTCTTT.

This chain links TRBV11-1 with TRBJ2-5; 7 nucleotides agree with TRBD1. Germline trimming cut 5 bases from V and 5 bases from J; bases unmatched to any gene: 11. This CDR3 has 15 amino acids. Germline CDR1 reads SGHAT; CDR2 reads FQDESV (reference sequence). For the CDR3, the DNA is TGTGCCAGCAGCCCCCGCGAGGGGGCGCGGGAGACCCAGTACTTC. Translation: CASSPREGARETQYF.

The CDR3 here is CASSLELRGGKDGYTF. The CDR3, as DNA: TGTGCCAGCAGCTTAGAATTGAGAGGGGGCAAGGATGGCTACACCTTC. The chain is built from TRBV7-9 and TRBJ1-2; TRBD1 aligns across 7 bases. CDR3 length: 16 residues. Trimming removed 1 base from V and 6 bases from J; junction bases left unmatched: 11. The germline V gene encodes CDR1 SEHNR and CDR2 FQNEAQ (reference sequence).

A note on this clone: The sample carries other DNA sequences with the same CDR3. Here the CDR3 DNA reads TGTGCCAGCAGACGGGACAGCTACGAGCAGTACTTC. Translated: CASRRDSYEQYF. The rearrangement links TRBV2 to TRBJ2-7; TRBD1 aligns across 7 bases. The junction had 2 bases not matched to a gene; V was cut back by 6 bases and J by 3 bases. CDR1 is SNHLY, CDR2 FYNNEI, per germline. The CDR3 runs 12 residues.

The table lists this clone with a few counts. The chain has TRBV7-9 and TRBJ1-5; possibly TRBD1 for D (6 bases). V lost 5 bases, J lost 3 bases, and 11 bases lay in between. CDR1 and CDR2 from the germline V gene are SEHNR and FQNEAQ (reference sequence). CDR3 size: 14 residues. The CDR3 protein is CASSPDSINQPQHF. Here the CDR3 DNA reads TGTGCCAGCAGCCCGGACAGTATCAATCAGCCCCAGCATTTT.

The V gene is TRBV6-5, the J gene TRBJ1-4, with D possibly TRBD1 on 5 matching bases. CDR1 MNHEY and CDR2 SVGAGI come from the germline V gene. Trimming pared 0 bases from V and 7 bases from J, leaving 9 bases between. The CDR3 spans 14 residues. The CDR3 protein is CASSYSGGSEKLFF. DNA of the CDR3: TGTGCCAGCAGTTACTCCGGGGGGAGTGAAAAACTGTTTTTT.

The CDR3 DNA follows: TGTGCCAGCTCAACATACTCACTAGCGGGAGGCACAGATACGCAGTATTTT. Its translation: CASSTYSLAGGTDTQYF. The rearrangement uses TRBV18 and TRBJ2-3; 11 bases are a match to TRBD2. J lost 1 base, V lost 5 bases, and 8 bases had no gene match. The CDR3 runs 17 residues. The germline gives CDR1 KGHSH, CDR2 LQKENI.

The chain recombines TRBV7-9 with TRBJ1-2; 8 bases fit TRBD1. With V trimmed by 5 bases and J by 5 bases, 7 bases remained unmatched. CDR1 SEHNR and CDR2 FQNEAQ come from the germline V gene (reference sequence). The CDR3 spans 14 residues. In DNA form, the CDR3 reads TGTGCCAGCAGCAAGGGACAGGCCGATTATGGCTACACCTTC. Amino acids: CASSKGQADYGYTF. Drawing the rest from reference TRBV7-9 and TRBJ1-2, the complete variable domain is DTGVSQNPRHKITKRGQNVTFRCDPISEHNRLYWYRQTLGQGPEFLTYFQNEAQLEKSRLLSDRFSAERPKGSFSTLEIQRTEQGDSAMYLCASSKGQADYGYTFGSGTRLTVV.

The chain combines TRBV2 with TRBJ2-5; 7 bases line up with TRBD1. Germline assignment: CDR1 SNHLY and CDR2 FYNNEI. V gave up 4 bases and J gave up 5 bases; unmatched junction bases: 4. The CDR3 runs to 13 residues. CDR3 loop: CASSAQGMETQYF. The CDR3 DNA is TGTGCCAGCAGTGCACAGGGGATGGAGACCCAGTACTTC.

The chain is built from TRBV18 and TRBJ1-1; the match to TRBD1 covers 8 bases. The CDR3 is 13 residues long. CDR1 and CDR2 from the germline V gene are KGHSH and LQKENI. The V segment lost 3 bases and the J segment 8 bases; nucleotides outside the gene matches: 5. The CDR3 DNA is TGTGCCAGCTCACCCCGACAGGGGAGCGAAGCTTTCTTT. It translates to CASSPRQGSEAFF.

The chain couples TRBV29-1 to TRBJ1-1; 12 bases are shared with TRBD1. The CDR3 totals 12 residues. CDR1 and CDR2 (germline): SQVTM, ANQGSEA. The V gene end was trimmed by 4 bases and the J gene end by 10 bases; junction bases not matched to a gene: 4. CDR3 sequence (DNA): TGCAGCGTTGCGGGACAGGGGGCTGGAGCTTTCTTT. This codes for CSVAGQGAGAFF.

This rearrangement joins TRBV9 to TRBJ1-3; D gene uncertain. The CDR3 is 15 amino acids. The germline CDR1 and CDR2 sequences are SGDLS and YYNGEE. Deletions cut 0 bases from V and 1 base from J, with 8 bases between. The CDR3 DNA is TGTGCCAGCAGCGTAGATCAGGATTCTGGAAACACCATATATTTT. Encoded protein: CASSVDQDSGNTIYF.

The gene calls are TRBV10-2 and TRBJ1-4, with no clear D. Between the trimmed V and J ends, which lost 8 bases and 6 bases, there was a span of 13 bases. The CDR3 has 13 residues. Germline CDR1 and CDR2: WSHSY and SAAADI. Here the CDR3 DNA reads TGCGCCAGCGCGAGGGATAAATATGAAAAACTGTTTTTT. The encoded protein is CASARDKYEKLFF.

The CDR3 loop reads CASSSGSYEQYF. CDR3 DNA sequence: TGTGCCAGCTCCTCGGGCTCCTACGAGCAGTACTTC. This chain connects TRBV18 to TRBJ2-7; D remains unclear. V dropped 6 bases and J dropped 0 bases, with 6 bases sitting between them. The CDR3 spans 12 residues. Per germline, CDR1 KGHSH and CDR2 LQKENI.

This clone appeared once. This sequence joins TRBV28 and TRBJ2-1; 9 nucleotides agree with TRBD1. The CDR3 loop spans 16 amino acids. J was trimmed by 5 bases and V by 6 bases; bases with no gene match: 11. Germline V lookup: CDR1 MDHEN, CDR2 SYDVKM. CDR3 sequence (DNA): TGTGCCAGCAGAGAGGCCGGGACAGGGTATGACAATGAGCAGTTCTTC. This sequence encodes CASREAGTGYDNEQFF.

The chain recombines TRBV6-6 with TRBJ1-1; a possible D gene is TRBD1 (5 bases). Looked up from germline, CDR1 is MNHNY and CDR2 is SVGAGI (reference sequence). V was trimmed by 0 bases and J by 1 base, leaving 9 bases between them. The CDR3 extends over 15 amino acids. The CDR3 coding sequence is TGTGCCAGCAGTTACTCTGGCAGGGCGAACACTGAAGCTTTCTTT. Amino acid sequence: CASSYSGRANTEAFF.

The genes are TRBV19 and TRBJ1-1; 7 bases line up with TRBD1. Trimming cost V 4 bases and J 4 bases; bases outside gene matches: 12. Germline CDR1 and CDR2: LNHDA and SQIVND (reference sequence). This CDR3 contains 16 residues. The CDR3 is CASSTDRVSVTTEAFF. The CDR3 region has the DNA TGTGCCAGTAGTACCGACAGGGTCTCGGTGACCACTGAAGCTTTCTTT.